What follows are 30 T cell receptor beta chains derived from one specimen sequenced in a study of early T cells in non-severe SARS-CoV-2 infection. One entry per CDR3 protein, called by TCRdb with MiXCR from the 5' RACE reads. This sample has about 71,000 distinct CDR3 sequences, with approximately 15% found just once. The specimen comprised whole blood, sampled at baseline. The receptors shown here come from an adult who was a healthcare worker with PCR-confirmed SARS-CoV-2 infection or an uninfected control (not recorded which).

This clonotype was detected a few times. The chain uses TRBV4-1 and TRBJ1-2; D not resolved. CDR1 MGHRA and CDR2 YSYEKL come from the germline V gene. This CDR3 region has 14 residues. Trimming took 1 base from V and 5 from J, leaving 11 bases between them. CDR3 loop: CASSQGAALYGYTF. As DNA, the CDR3 is TGCGCCAGCAGCCAAGGGGCCGCCCTATATGGCTACACCTTC.

This clonotype has at least ten counts. This chain uses TRBV3-1 with TRBJ2-4, with D perhaps matching TRBD2 (6 bases). This CDR3 spans 15 amino acids. V was trimmed by 3 bases and J by 1 base, leaving 10 bases between them. The germline gives CDR1 LGHDT, CDR2 YNNKEL (reference sequence). This CDR3 is CASSQTSLAKNIQYF. In DNA, the CDR3 is TGTGCCAGCAGCCAGACTAGTCTTGCCAAAAACATTCAGTACTTC.

This clonotype appeared a few times. The chain's CDR3 is CASSEAREQYF. The DNA for the CDR3 is TGTGCCAGCAGTGAAGCGAGGGAGCAGTACTTC. This rearrangement joins TRBV2 to TRBJ2-7; D remains ambiguous. Trimming stripped 0 bases from V and 7 bases from J, with 4 bases between. This CDR3 has 11 residues. CDR1 SNHLY and CDR2 FYNNEI come from the germline V gene.

This clonotype was seen more than once but under ten times. The rearrangement uses TRBV9 and TRBJ2-3; D ambiguous. Germline V CDR1 and CDR2: SGDLS, YYNGEE. The CDR3 totals 13 residues. V shed 4 bases and J shed 1 base, with 7 bases lying between them. CDR3 region: CASSPMGTDTQYF. The DNA of the CDR3 is TGTGCCAGCAGCCCTATGGGCACAGATACGCAGTATTTT.

There are a few counts of this clonotype. V gene TRBV2 combines with J gene TRBJ2-5, with D perhaps matching TRBD2 (5 bases). CDR3 length equals 15 residues. Germline-derived CDR1 and CDR2 are SNHLY and FYNNEI. V was shortened by 9 bases and J by 4 bases, with 21 bases between the two germline ends. The CDR3 protein is CARTSERKGGETQYF. CDR3 DNA: TGTGCCAGGACGTCGGAGCGAAAAGGAGGAGAGACCCAGTACTTC.

This clonotype has more than one count but fewer than ten. The chain uses TRBV9 and TRBJ2-7; the D gene is possibly TRBD2 (6 bases). V gave up 0 bases and J gave up 2 bases, with 12 bases separating them. Germline V gene sequence: CDR1 SGDLS, CDR2 YYNGEE. The CDR3 is 15 residues long. The CDR3 loop reads CASSVEGGLTYEQYF. The DNA for the CDR3 is TGTGCCAGCAGCGTAGAAGGAGGGCTCACCTACGAGCAGTACTTC.

This clonotype was picked up many times. V usage is TRBV9 and J usage is TRBJ2-1, with TRBD2 matching over 11 bases. Trimming at V came to 5 bases and at J to 8 bases, leaving 9 bases not matched to a gene. Germline CDR1 is SGDLS and CDR2 is YYNGEE. This CDR3 region has 15 residues. The CDR3 reads CASSELAGEFDEQFF. Here the CDR3 DNA reads TGTGCCAGCAGTGAACTAGCGGGAGAATTCGATGAGCAGTTCTTC.

This clonotype was observed many times. One end of the junction does not line up with germline, which may come from a read error. The chain couples TRBV29-1 to TRBJ2-3; 10 nucleotides line up with TRBD2. This CDR3 comprises 18 residues. Germline CDR1 and CDR2: SQVTM and ANQGSEA. Written as DNA, the CDR3 is TGCAGCGTGGAAGATGTCCAGCGGGAGGGCCGGAGCACAGATACGCAGTATTTT. This codes for CSVEDVQREGRSTDTQYF.

CDR3 sequence reads: CASSSSTGESYNEQFF. CDR3 DNA: TGTGCCAGCAGTTCGTCGACAGGGGAGTCCTACAATGAGCAGTTCTTC. The chain couples TRBV28 to TRBJ2-1; TRBD1 aligns across 8 bases. Germline V lookup: CDR1 MDHEN, CDR2 SYDVKM. Germline trimming cut 4 bases from V and 1 base from J; bases unmatched to any gene: 6. The CDR3 runs to 16 residues. Drawing the rest from reference TRBV28 and TRBJ2-1, the complete variable domain is DVKVTQSSRYLVKRTGEKVFLECVQDMDHENMFWYRQDPGLGLRLIYFSYDVKMKEKGDIPEGYSVSREKKERFSLILESASTNQTSMYLCASSSSTGESYNEQFFGPGTRLTVL.

A few counts support this clonotype. V gene TRBV28 combines with J gene TRBJ2-7, with D maybe TRBD1 (5 bases). CDR3 length: 12 residues. The germline V and J ends were trimmed by 5 bases and 7 bases, with 12 bases remaining between them. Germline CDR1 reads MDHEN; CDR2 reads SYDVKM. CDR3 amino acids: CASSPRQYEQYF. The CDR3 region has the DNA TGTGCCAGCAGTCCTCGACAGTATGAGCAGTACTTC.

The rearrangement uses TRBV19 and TRBJ2-1, with TRBD1 matching over 11 bases. J was trimmed by 8 bases and V by 4 bases; bases with no gene match: 4. The CDR3 runs 14 residues. Germline V gene sequence: CDR1 LNHDA, CDR2 SQIVND (reference sequence). For the CDR3, the DNA is TGTGCCAGTAGTACCGGACAGGGGGCTTATGAGCAGTTCTTC. Its protein is CASSTGQGAYEQFF.

This clonotype was detected many times. This CDR3 is CASSPGLGLSYEQYF. CDR3 in DNA: TGTGCCAGCAGCCCAGGGCTGGGGCTATCCTACGAGCAGTACTTC. This chain joins TRBV27 and TRBJ2-7; possibly TRBD1 for D (5 bases). This CDR3 is built from 15 residues. Germline V gene lookup returns CDR1 MNHEY and CDR2 SMNVEV (reference sequence). The V and J ends lost 6 bases and 1 base respectively, with 16 bases between them.

The V call is TRBV12-3 or TRBV12-4, the J call TRBJ2-2, with a tentative D call TRBD1 (5 bases). This CDR3 spans 14 amino acids. The germline V and J ends were trimmed by 3 bases and 7 bases, with 12 bases remaining between them. CDR3 amino acids: CASSFSQGYGELFF. As DNA, the CDR3 is TGTGCCAGCAGTTTTTCGCAGGGTTACGGGGAGCTGTTTTTT.

This clonotype was recorded once. The chain couples TRBV2 to TRBJ2-2; D is unclear. Trimming removed 6 bases at V and 4 bases at J, with 9 bases between. This CDR3 is 13 amino acids long. Germline-derived CDR1 and CDR2 are SNHLY and FYNNEI. The CDR3 DNA sequence: TGTGCCAGCAGCTCCCGAGGCACCGGGGAGCTGTTTTTT. This gives the protein CASSSRGTGELFF.

This clonotype was recorded a few times. The chain couples TRBV10-3 to TRBJ2-5; TRBD2 aligns across 9 bases. V trimming: 6 bases; J trimming: 5 bases; junction bases outside the gene matches: 7. This CDR3 has 14 residues. Germline-derived CDR1 and CDR2 are ENHRY and SYGVKD. The CDR3 here is CAIRDSGGEETQYF. CDR3 nucleotides: TGTGCCATCAGAGATAGCGGGGGCGAGGAGACCCAGTACTTC.

This clonotype has a count of ten or more. The chain uses TRBV5-5 and TRBJ2-3; D unclear. The CDR3 spans 13 residues. Between the trimmed V and J ends, which lost 2 bases and 3 bases, there was a span of 7 bases. Germline V gene sequence: CDR1 SGHKS, CDR2 YYEKEE (reference sequence). Written as DNA, the CDR3 is TGTGCCAGCAGCTTAGAAGGGACAGATACGCAGTATTTT. It codes for CASSLEGTDTQYF. The whole variable domain, filled in from reference TRBV5-5 and TRBJ2-3, reads DAGVTQSPTHLIKTRGQQVTLRCSPISGHKSVSWYQQVLGQGPQFIFQYYEKEERGRGNFPDRFSARQFPNYSSELNVNALLLGDSALYLCASSLEGTDTQYFGPGTRLTVL.

The rearrangement links TRBV3-1 to TRBJ2-3; D might be TRBD1 (5 bases). With 8 bases removed from V and 4 bases from J, the gap between germline ends came to 25 bases. Per germline, CDR1 LGHDT and CDR2 YNNKEL (reference sequence). This CDR3 comprises 17 residues. CDR3 in amino acids: CASSRGGGAGAADTQYF. CDR3 coding DNA: TGTGCCAGCTCACGAGGTGGTGGGGCCGGCGCGGCAGATACGCAGTATTTT.

The rearrangement links TRBV19 to TRBJ2-7; 10 bases fit TRBD2. This CDR3 contains 15 residues. V trimming: 8 bases; J trimming: 3 bases; junction bases outside the gene matches: 10. Germline V gene lookup returns CDR1 LNHDA and CDR2 SQIVND (reference sequence). The CDR3 loop reads CASRTSGTVSYEQYF. The CDR3 DNA reads as TGTGCCAGTCGGACTAGCGGTACCGTTAGCTACGAGCAGTACTTC.

There are many counts of this clonotype. The chain employs TRBV3-1 and TRBJ2-1, with 8 bases lining up with TRBD1. J was trimmed by 4 bases and V by 2 bases; bases with no gene match: 4. The germline CDR1 and CDR2 sequences are LGHDT and YNNKEL (reference sequence). The CDR3 spans 15 residues. CDR3 residues: CASSQRQGSYNEQFF. The CDR3 DNA reads as TGTGCCAGCAGCCAAAGACAGGGGTCATACAATGAGCAGTTCTTC.

The chain uses TRBV7-9 and TRBJ2-3; 8 bases are a match to TRBD2. This CDR3 region has 16 residues. V was pared by 3 bases and J by 5 bases, with 10 bases of the junction left unmatched. CDR1 SEHNR and CDR2 FQNEAQ come from the germline V gene (reference sequence). The CDR3 loop is CASSFPGLGAGDTQYF. CDR3 bases: TGTGCCAGCAGCTTCCCGGGACTAGGGGCGGGAGATACGCAGTATTTT.

This chain joins TRBV13 and TRBJ2-7; TRBD2 is a possible D gene (7 bases). The CDR3 runs to 14 residues. The germline V gene encodes CDR1 PRHDT and CDR2 FYEKMQ (reference sequence). Trimming took off 1 base at V and 5 bases at J, with 12 bases between the two ends. CDR3 loop: CASSLARGANEQYF. The CDR3 nucleotides are TGTGCCAGCAGCTTAGCACGGGGGGCAAACGAGCAGTACTTC.

This clonotype turned up a few times. The V gene is TRBV4-1, the J gene TRBJ2-1; D unresolved. CDR3 size: 17 residues. The germline CDR1 and CDR2 sequences are MGHRA and YSYEKL. V was cut by 0 bases and J by 2 bases, with 14 bases left in between. CDR3 DNA sequence: TGCGCCAGCAGCCAAGAAAGTCTTGGCGAGACCTACAATGAGCAGTTCTTC. This translates into CASSQESLGETYNEQFF.

This clonotype was recorded once. The rearrangement uses TRBV20-1 and TRBJ2-1; D is perhaps TRBD2 (5 bases). The CDR3 contains 12 residues. The germline V gene encodes CDR1 DFQATT and CDR2 SNEGSKA (reference sequence). The CDR3 DNA reads as TGCAGCACGCGGGCGGCTTACAATGAGCAGTTCTTC. This codes for CSTRAAYNEQFF.

In its sample, this clonotype was seen a few times. The chain carries TRBV27 and TRBJ2-7; TRBD2 matches at 10 bases. Germline V gene sequence: CDR1 MNHEY, CDR2 SMNVEV (reference sequence). V shed 3 bases and J 2 bases; nucleotides not matched to a gene: 4. The CDR3 extends over 15 amino acids. This CDR3 is CASSLSAGGPYEQYF. The CDR3 DNA is TGTGCCAGCAGTTTGTCAGCGGGAGGGCCCTACGAGCAGTACTTC.

There are a few counts of this clonotype. The J gene is TRBJ2-3, the V gene TRBV28, with TRBD2 matching over 9 bases. Germline CDR1 reads MDHEN; CDR2 reads SYDVKM. The CDR3 has 16 amino acids. V lost 6 bases, J lost 5 bases, and 12 bases stayed unmatched. As DNA, the CDR3 is TGTGCCAGCAGCCCCCTAAATGGCGGGAGGGGAGATACGCAGTATTTT. Translating it yields CASSPLNGGRGDTQYF.

There are many counts of this clonotype. The chain couples TRBV3-1 to TRBJ1-1; D gene uncertain. The germline gives CDR1 LGHDT, CDR2 YNNKEL (reference sequence). This CDR3 contains 13 residues. With 1 base removed from V and 3 bases from J, the gap between germline ends came to 6 bases. The CDR3 bases are TGTGCCAGCAGCCAAGCGGCGTACACTGAAGCTTTCTTT. Amino acids: CASSQAAYTEAFF.

The chain recombines TRBV3-1 with TRBJ1-2; 12 nucleotides align to TRBD1. Germline V CDR1 and CDR2: LGHDT, YNNKEL (reference sequence). Losses at the gene ends were 4 bases for V and 5 bases for J; bases not matched to a gene: 8. The length of the CDR3 is 16 residues. The CDR3 reads CASSRDRGQGAYGYTF. Written as DNA, the CDR3 is TGTGCCAGCAGCCGGGACAGGGGGCAGGGGGCTTATGGCTACACCTTC.

The chain is built from TRBV7-9 and TRBJ2-5; unclear D gene. Trimming stripped 5 bases from V and 2 bases from J, with 12 bases between. This CDR3 contains 14 residues. In germline, CDR1 is SEHNR, CDR2 FQNEAQ (reference sequence). The CDR3 nucleotides are TGTGCCAGCAGCCCACCGGCACTGCAAGAGACCCAGTACTTC. This gives the protein CASSPPALQETQYF.

The genes are TRBV7-6 and TRBJ2-2; a possible D gene is TRBD1 (7 bases). Trimming removed 5 bases from V and 0 bases from J, with 13 bases in between. The germline gives CDR1 SGHVS, CDR2 FNYEAQ. This CDR3 is built from 16 residues. For the CDR3, the DNA is TGTGCCAGCAGCGCTCAGGGGGGCTCGAACACCGGGGAGCTGTTTTTT. It specifies CASSAQGGSNTGELFF.

The chain employs TRBV2 and TRBJ2-7; a weak D match, TRBD1 (5 bases). Trimming left V 8 bases short and J 6 bases short, with 17 bases between. This CDR3 region has 13 residues. The V gene's germline CDR1 is SNHLY and CDR2 FYNNEI. CDR3 protein: CASGAGHVVEQYF. In DNA, the CDR3 is TGTGCCAGCGGGGCAGGACATGTCGTCGAGCAGTACTTC.